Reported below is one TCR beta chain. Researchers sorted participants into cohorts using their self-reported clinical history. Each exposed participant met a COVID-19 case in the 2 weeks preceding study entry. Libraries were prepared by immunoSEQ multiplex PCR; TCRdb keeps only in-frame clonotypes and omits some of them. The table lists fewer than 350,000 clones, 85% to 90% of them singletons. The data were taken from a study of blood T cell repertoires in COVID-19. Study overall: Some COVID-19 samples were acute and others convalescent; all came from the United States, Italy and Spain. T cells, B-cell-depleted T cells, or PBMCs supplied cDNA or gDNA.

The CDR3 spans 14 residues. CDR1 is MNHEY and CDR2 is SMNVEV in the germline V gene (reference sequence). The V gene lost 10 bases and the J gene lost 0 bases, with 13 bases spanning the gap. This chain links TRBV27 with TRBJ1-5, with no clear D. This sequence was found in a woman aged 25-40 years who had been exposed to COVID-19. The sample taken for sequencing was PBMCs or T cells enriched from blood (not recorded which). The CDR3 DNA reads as TGTGCCACATTTTCCCGGGGTAGCAATCAGCCCCAGCATTTT. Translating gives CATFSRGSNQPQHF.